This TCR beta chain was captured in a study of technical replicates of blood from a few donors. The CDR3 is made up of 12 amino acids. Germline CDR1 and CDR2: SGHDN and FVKESK. With V trimmed by 3 bases and J by 7 bases, 2 bases remained unmatched. The method was immunoSEQ multiplex PCR; TCRdb's version includes in-frame clones alone and lacks a portion of them. This sample has over 10,000 clones, with over 85% found just once. The clonotype originates from a human donor in good health. The chain links TRBV14 to TRBJ1-2, with TRBD1 matching 7 bases. Specimen: PBMCs. CDR3 region: CASSQYRGGYTF. CDR3 nucleotide sequence: TGTGCCAGCAGCCAGTACAGGGGTGGCTACACCTTC.